The rows below give T cell receptor beta chains drawn from one sample of a study of blood T cell repertoires in COVID-19. Here immunoSEQ multiplex PCR was the method, and the copy in TCRdb shows in-frame clones only, minus some. The table has around 250,000 clones, about 84% seen once. The sequenced sample was PBMCs or T cells enriched from blood (not recorded which). These receptors all come from a woman in her forties or fifties who had recovered from COVID-19. Each CDR3 is given with its conserved first and last residue. A D gene is named only where the DNA matches it firmly. Clone size is stated in some rows and not others, as once, few, many or a class when expanded.

J gene,D gene,V gene,clone size,CDR3 DNA,CDR3 protein
TRBJ2-2,TRBD2,TRBV5-6,-,TGTGCCAGCAGCTCACGACTAGCGGGATTCTCCGGGGAGCTGTTTTTT,CASSSRLAGFSGELFF
TRBJ1-6,-,TRBV30,-,TGTGCCTGGAGTACAGGATCACCCCTCCACTTT,CAWSTGSPLHF
TRBJ2-7,TRBD2,TRBV5-1,few,TGCGCCAGCAGCCCCAAGGGACTAGCGGGAGGGTTTGACTACGAGCAGTACTTC,CASSPKGLAGGFDYEQYF
TRBJ2-5,TRBD2,TRBV19,-,TGTGCCAGTACCCCGGAGGGACTAGCGGGAGAGACCCAGTACTTC,CASTPEGLAGETQYF
TRBJ1-1,TRBD1,TRBV19,-,TGTGCCAGTAGTACAGGACAGGGGTTCACTGAAGCTTTCTTT,CASSTGQGFTEAFF
TRBJ2-7,-,TRBV7-6,-,TGTGCCAGCAGCTTAGTGGGAGAGTCCTACGAGCAGTACTTC,CASSLVGESYEQYF
TRBJ2-7,-,TRBV7-2,-,TGTGCCAGCAGCCCGAGCGTAGGGGTCACCCCCTACGAGCAGTACTTC,CASSPSVGVTPYEQYF
TRBJ2-7,-,TRBV10-3,-,TGTGCCACCGTCCCGGAGAGCTCCTACGAGCAGTACTTC,CATVPESSYEQYF
TRBJ2-3,TRBD1,TRBV2,-,TGTGCCAGCAGTACCCCCCTGGGACAGGGGTCTGATACGCAGTATTTT,CASSTPLGQGSDTQYF
TRBJ1-1,-,TRBV5-1,-,TGCGCCAGCAGCTTGCTTTCGGGCAGGGGAGCCGGGAACACTGAAGCTTTCTTT,CASSLLSGRGAGNTEAFF
TRBJ2-5,TRBD2,TRBV5-4,-,TGTGCCAGCAGCTTGACCAGCGGGAGAGGGGAGACCCAGTACTTC,CASSLTSGRGETQYF
TRBJ2-5,TRBD2,TRBV7-9,-,TGTGCCAGCAGCTTAAGCTCTAGCGGGTCCAAGGCCCAGTACTTC,CASSLSSSGSKAQYF
TRBJ2-5,-,TRBV12-3/TRBV12-4,-,TGTGCCAGCAGTTTTCAGCGTCAAGAGACCCAGTACTTC,CASSFQRQETQYF
TRBJ2-5,-,TRBV5-6,-,TGTGCCAGCAGCTCCAGGGGTGGCCAAGAGACCCAGTACTTC,CASSSRGGQETQYF
TRBJ1-1,-,TRBV29-1,few,TGCAGCGTTGAAATGCGGGGGGGCACTGAAGCTTTCTTT,CSVEMRGGTEAFF
TRBJ2-3,TRBD1,TRBV28,-,TGTGCCAGCAGTCCACAGGGGCCGGATACGCAGTATTTT,CASSPQGPDTQYF
TRBJ1-5,TRBD1,TRBV6-5,-,TGTGCCAGCAGTAACCCGACAGGGGCGGATCAGCCCCAGCATTTT,CASSNPTGADQPQHF
TRBJ2-2,-,TRBV4-3,-,TGCGCCAGCAGCCAAGAATGGCTGGCAGGGAACACCGGGGAGCTGTTTTTT,CASSQEWLAGNTGELFF
TRBJ2-7,TRBD1,TRBV2,few,TGTGCCAGCAGTCGGACAGGGGGCTACGAGCAGTACTTC,CASSRTGGYEQYF
TRBJ1-2,TRBD1,TRBV7-9,-,TGTGCCAGCAGCCGACAGGGAACGAGCGGTGGCTACACCTTC,CASSRQGTSGGYTF
TRBJ2-7,-,TRBV28,few,TGTGCCAGCAGTTTAAACTTGTCCTACGAGCAGTACTTC,CASSLNLSYEQYF
TRBJ2-3,TRBD2,TRBV27,-,TGTGCCAGCAGTCTCGGGACTACCACAGATACGCAGTATTTT,CASSLGTTTDTQYF
TRBJ2-1,-,TRBV19,-,TGTGCCACCCGGACTGTAGCCAGCTACAATGAGCAGTTCTTC,CATRTVASYNEQFF
TRBJ2-5,-,TRBV5-1,-,TGCGCCAGCAGCCCCCTACCGCGGACAGACCAAGAGACCCAGTACTTC,CASSPLPRTDQETQYF
TRBJ1-2,-,TRBV7-3,-,TGTGCCAGCAGCCCAGCCGCGGACAGAAACTATGGCTACACCTTC,CASSPAADRNYGYTF
TRBJ1-1,-,TRBV7-9,-,TGTGCCAGCAGATCTTACGGGAGCACTGAAGCTTTCTTT,CASRSYGSTEAFF
TRBJ1-6,-,TRBV30,-,TGTGCCTGGAGTGTAGCTCCCGGGAGGGGTAATTCACCCCTCCACTTT,CAWSVAPGRGNSPLHF
TRBJ1-1,TRBD1,TRBV7-9,-,TGTGCCAGCAGCTCGATAGGGCAGGGGGGCACTGAAGCTTTCTTT,CASSSIGQGGTEAFF
TRBJ2-5,TRBD2,TRBV18,-,TGTGCCAGCTCACTAGCGGGTGTCCAAGAGACCCAGTACTTC,CASSLAGVQETQYF
TRBJ2-1,TRBD2,TRBV4-1,-,TGCGCCAGCAGCCAAGGGCTAGCGGTAACCTACAATGAGCAGTTCTTC,CASSQGLAVTYNEQFF
TRBJ2-7,TRBD2,TRBV6-5,-,TGTGCCAGCAACCCTAGCGGGAGCCTCTACGAGCAGTACTTC,CASNPSGSLYEQYF
TRBJ1-2,TRBD1,TRBV29-1,-,TGCAGCGCCCCGGGACAGGGGGCCAGCTACACCTTC,CSAPGQGASYTF
TRBJ2-5,TRBD2,TRBV7-2,-,TGTGCCAGCAGCTTTAGACTAGCTTGGCAAGAGACCCAGTACTTC,CASSFRLAWQETQYF
TRBJ2-5,-,TRBV12-5,-,TGTGCTAGTGGTTTGGTTGGAGGCTCCACCGGGGAGACCCAGTACTTC,CASGLVGGSTGETQYF
TRBJ2-5,TRBD2,TRBV15,once,TGTGCCACCAGCAGCCCGGGACTAAAAGAGACCCAGTACTTC,CATSSPGLKETQYF
TRBJ2-5,TRBD2,TRBV6-6,-,TGTGCCAGCAGTGGACCGGGACTAGCCGGGAGGGAGACCCAGTACTTC,CASSGPGLAGRETQYF
TRBJ2-1,TRBD2,TRBV30,-,TGTGCCTGGGCGCGGGGGATGCAGTACAATGAGCAGTTCTTC,CAWARGMQYNEQFF
TRBJ1-1,TRBD1,TRBV2,-,TGTGCCAGCAGTGAAGCGCGGACAGGGGGCACTGAAGCTTTCTTT,CASSEARTGGTEAFF
TRBJ2-5,-,TRBV7-2,-,TGTGCCAGCAGCAAACAGGGTAGAGAGACCCAGTACTTC,CASSKQGRETQYF
TRBJ2-5,TRBD2,TRBV19,-,TGTGCCAGTAGTATATTTGGGACTAGCGGGAGTGGGGCGCGGGAGACCCAGTACTTC,CASSIFGTSGSGARETQYF
TRBJ1-1,TRBD1,TRBV6-5,-,TGTGCCAGCAGTTACTCCAGGGGGCTGAACACTGAAGCTTTCTTT,CASSYSRGLNTEAFF
TRBJ1-2,TRBD1,TRBV29-1,-,TGCAGCGTTTATTCCCCGGGACAGGGGCCCGCTGGCTACACCTTC,CSVYSPGQGPAGYTF
TRBJ2-1,TRBD2,TRBV5-6,-,TGTGCCAGCAGTCTCAGGACTAGCGGGAGCGTCTTC,CASSLRTSGSVF
TRBJ1-5,-,TRBV7-8,-,TGTGCCAGCACCCCTTCCGGGTATTCGAGCAATCAGCCCCAGCATTTT,CASTPSGYSSNQPQHF
TRBJ1-1,TRBD1,TRBV9,-,TGTGCCAGCAGCGTAGCACAGGGGGCTATGAACACTGAAGCTTTCTTT,CASSVAQGAMNTEAFF
TRBJ2-5,TRBD2,TRBV6-5,-,TGTGCCAGCAGGCGACTAGCGGGCGTGCAAGAGACCCAGTACTTC,CASRRLAGVQETQYF
TRBJ2-3,TRBD2,TRBV11-2,-,TGTGCCAGCAGCAAGAACGGAGCGGGGGTTTCAGATACGCAGTATTTT,CASSKNGAGVSDTQYF
TRBJ1-5,TRBD1,TRBV10-1,-,TGCGCCAGCAGTGAAGGTGTAGGGGGCAGGCAGCCCCAGCATTTT,CASSEGVGGRQPQHF
TRBJ1-2,-,TRBV19,-,TGTGCCAGTAGTATGGGGCAGGGGCCCTACTATGGCTACACCTTC,CASSMGQGPYYGYTF
TRBJ2-1,-,TRBV5-6,-,TGTGCCAGCAGCCCCAGGGCTGGGGTTTACAATGAGCAGTTCTTC,CASSPRAGVYNEQFF
TRBJ1-1,TRBD1,TRBV19,-,TGTGCCAGTAGTAGCCCGGGACAGATTAACACTGAAGCTTTCTTT,CASSSPGQINTEAFF
TRBJ2-7,TRBD1,TRBV7-6,-,TGTGCCAGCAGCTTAGTTGGCGGACAGGGGGTTCTCGGGCAGTACTTC,CASSLVGGQGVLGQYF
TRBJ2-3,TRBD2,TRBV7-6,-,TGTGCCAGCAGCTCGCCCCCCCGCGGGGGGCCGCCCCGCACAGATACGCAGTATTTT,CASSSPPRGGPPRTDTQYF
TRBJ2-7,-,TRBV6-2/TRBV6-3,-,TGTGCCAGCAGTTACGGGTTCGGGGGAATCTACGAGCAGTACTTC,CASSYGFGGIYEQYF
TRBJ2-1,-,TRBV13,-,TGTGCCAGCAGCCGAGATTACAATGAGCAGTTCTTC,CASSRDYNEQFF
TRBJ2-5,TRBD2,TRBV2,-,TGTGCCAGCAAGGTCGGCGGGGGGCGGAGGGAGACCCAGTACTTC,CASKVGGGRRETQYF
TRBJ1-2,TRBD1,TRBV5-1,once,TGCGCCAGCAGCGCAGCCGGGACAGGGGAGATAGTCTACGGCTACACCTTC,CASSAAGTGEIVYGYTF
TRBJ2-3,TRBD1,TRBV7-3,-,TGTGCCAGCAGCTTAACAGGGGGCGCAGATACGCAGTATTTT,CASSLTGGADTQYF
TRBJ2-1,TRBD1,TRBV3-1/TRBV3-2,-,TGTGCCAGCACCTTCCGGGACAGGGCGGGTGAGCAGTTCTTC,CASTFRDRAGEQFF
TRBJ2-1,-,TRBV27,once,TGTGCCAGCAGTTTTAGTGGGGCCCGTAATGAGCAGTTCTTC,CASSFSGARNEQFF